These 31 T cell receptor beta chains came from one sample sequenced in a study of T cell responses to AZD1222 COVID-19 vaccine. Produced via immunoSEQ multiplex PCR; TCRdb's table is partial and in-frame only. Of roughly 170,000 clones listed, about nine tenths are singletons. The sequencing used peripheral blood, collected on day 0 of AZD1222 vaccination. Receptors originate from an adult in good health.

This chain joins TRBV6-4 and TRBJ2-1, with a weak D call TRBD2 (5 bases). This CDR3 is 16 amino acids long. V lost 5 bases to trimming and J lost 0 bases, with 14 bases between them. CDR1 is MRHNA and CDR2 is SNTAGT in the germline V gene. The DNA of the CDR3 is TGTGCCAGCAGTAAGAGAGCGGCTAGCTCCTACAATGAGCAGTTCTTC. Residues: CASSKRAASSYNEQFF.

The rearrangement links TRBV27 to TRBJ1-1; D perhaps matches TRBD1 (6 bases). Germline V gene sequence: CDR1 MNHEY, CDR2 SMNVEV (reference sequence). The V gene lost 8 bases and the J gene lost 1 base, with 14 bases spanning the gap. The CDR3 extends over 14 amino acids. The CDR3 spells CASSQGTTNTEAFF. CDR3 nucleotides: TGTGCCAGCTCACAGGGTACGACGAACACTGAAGCTTTCTTT.

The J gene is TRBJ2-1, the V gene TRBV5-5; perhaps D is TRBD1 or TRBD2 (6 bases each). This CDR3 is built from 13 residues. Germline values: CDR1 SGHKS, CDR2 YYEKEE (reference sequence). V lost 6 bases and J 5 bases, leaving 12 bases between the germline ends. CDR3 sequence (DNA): TGTGCCAGCATGCCCGGGGGCAACAATGAGCAGTTCTTC. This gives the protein CASMPGGNNEQFF. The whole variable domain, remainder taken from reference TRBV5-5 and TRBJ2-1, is DAGVTQSPTHLIKTRGQQVTLRCSPISGHKSVSWYQQVLGQGPQFIFQYYEKEERGRGNFPDRFSARQFPNYSSELNVNALLLGDSALYLCASMPGGNNEQFFGPGTRLTVL.

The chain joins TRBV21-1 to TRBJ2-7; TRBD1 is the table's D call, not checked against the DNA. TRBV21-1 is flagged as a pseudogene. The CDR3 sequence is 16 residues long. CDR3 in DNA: TGTGCCAGCAGCAGGGAGAACAGGGGCACCACCTACGAGCAGTACTTC. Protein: CASSRENRGTTYEQYF.

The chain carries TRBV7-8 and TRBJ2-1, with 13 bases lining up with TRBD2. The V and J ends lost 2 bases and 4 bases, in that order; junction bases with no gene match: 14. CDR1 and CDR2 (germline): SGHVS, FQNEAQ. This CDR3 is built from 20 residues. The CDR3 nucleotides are TGTGCCAGCAGCTTATTAGGACTAGCGGGAGCCACCGGGGTATACAATGAGCAGTTCTTC. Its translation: CASSLLGLAGATGVYNEQFF.

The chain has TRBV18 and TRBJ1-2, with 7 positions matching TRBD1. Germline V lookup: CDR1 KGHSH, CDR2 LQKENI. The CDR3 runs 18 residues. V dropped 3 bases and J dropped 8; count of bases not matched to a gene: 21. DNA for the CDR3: TGTGCCAGCTCACCGATAACAGGGGCCCTCCCCCTAGCGGACGGCTACACCTTC. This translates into CASSPITGALPLADGYTF.

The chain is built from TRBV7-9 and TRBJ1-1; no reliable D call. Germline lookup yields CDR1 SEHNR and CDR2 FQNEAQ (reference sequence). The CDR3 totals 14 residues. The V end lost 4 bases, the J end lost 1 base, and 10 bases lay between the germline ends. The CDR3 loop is CASSSFITNTEAFF. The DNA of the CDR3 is TGTGCCAGCAGCTCCTTTATCACGAACACTGAAGCTTTCTTT.

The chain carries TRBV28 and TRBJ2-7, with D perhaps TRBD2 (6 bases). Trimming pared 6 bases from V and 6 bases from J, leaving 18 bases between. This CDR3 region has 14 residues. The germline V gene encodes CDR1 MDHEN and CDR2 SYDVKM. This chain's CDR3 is CASRPEPSDGEQYF. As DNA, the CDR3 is TGTGCCAGCAGACCCGAACCTAGCGATGGCGAGCAGTACTTC.

CDR3 sequence (DNA): TGTGCCAGCAGTTTTCGGCAGGGAGAAGGCTACGAGCAGTACTTC. It yields the protein CASSFRQGEGYEQYF. The V call is TRBV28, the J call TRBJ2-7, with D perhaps being TRBD1 or TRBD2 (5 bases each). V lost 3 bases, J lost 3 bases, and 15 bases lay in between. Germline lookup yields CDR1 MDHEN and CDR2 SYDVKM. The CDR3 extends over 15 amino acids. The full variable domain, with the rest looked up from reference TRBV28 and TRBJ2-7, is DVKVTQSSRYLVKRTGEKVFLECVQDMDHENMFWYRQDPGLGLRLIYFSYDVKMKEKGDIPEGYSVSREKKERFSLILESASTNQTSMYLCASSFRQGEGYEQYFGPGTRLTVT.

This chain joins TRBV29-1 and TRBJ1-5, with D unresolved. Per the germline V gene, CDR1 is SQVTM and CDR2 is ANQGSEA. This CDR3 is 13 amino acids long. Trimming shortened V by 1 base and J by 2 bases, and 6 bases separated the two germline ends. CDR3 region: CSVEAGGNQPQHF. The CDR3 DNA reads TGCAGCGTTGAAGCCGGGGGCAATCAGCCCCAGCATTTT.

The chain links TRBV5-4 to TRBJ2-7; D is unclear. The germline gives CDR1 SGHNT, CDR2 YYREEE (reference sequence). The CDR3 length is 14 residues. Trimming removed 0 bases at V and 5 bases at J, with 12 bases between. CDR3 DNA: TGTGCCAGCAGCTTGGGCAATAGCATCGACGAGCAGTACTTC. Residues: CASSLGNSIDEQYF.

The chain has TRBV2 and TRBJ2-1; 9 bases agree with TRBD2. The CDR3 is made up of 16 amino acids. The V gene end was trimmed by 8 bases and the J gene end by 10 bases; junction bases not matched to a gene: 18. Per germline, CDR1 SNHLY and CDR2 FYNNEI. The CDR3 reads CASASRGGNSANEQFF. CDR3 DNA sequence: TGTGCCAGCGCTTCGCGGGGGGGAAACTCCGCGAACGAGCAGTTCTTC.

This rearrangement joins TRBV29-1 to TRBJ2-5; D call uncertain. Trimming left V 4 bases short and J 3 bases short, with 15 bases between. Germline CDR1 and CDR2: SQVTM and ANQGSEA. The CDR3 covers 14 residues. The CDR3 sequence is CSVGFRVAKETQYF. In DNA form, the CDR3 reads TGCAGCGTTGGGTTCAGAGTGGCCAAAGAGACCCAGTACTTC.

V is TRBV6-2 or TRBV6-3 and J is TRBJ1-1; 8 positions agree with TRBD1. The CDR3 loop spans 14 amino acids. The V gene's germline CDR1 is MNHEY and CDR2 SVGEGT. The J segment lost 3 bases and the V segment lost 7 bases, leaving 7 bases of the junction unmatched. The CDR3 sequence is CASTPDRDHTEAFF. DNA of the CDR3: TGTGCCAGCACCCCGGACAGGGACCACACTGAAGCTTTCTTT.

Here the CDR3 reads CASSPLQGAGLSNQPQHF. CDR3 in DNA: TGTGCCAGCAGCCCACTTCAGGGGGCGGGACTTAGCAATCAGCCCCAGCATTTT. The chain recombines TRBV27 with TRBJ1-5; 8 positions agree with TRBD1. The V segment lost 6 bases and the J segment 0 bases; nucleotides outside the gene matches: 13. Germline assignment: CDR1 MNHEY and CDR2 SMNVEV (reference sequence). The CDR3 is 18 residues long.

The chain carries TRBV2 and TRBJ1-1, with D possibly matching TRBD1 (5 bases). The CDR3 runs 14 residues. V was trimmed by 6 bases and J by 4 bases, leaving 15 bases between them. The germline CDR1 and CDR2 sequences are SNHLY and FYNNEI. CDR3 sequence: CASSENVGGTEAFF. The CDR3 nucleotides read TGTGCCAGCAGCGAAAACGTGGGGGGCACTGAAGCTTTCTTT.

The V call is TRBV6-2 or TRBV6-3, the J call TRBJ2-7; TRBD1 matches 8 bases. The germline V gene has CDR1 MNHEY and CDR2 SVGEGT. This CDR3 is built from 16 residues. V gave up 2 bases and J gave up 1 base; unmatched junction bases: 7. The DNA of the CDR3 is TGTGCCAGCAGTTACACGGGACAGGCCCATTCCTACGAGCAGTACTTC. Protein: CASSYTGQAHSYEQYF.

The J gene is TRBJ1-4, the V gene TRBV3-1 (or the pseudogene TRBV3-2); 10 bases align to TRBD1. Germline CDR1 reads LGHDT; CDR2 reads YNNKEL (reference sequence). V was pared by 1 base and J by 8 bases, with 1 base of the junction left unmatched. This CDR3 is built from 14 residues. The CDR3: CASSQGTGGEKLFF. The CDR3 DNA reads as TGTGCCAGCAGCCAAGGGACAGGGGGGGAAAAACTGTTTTTT.

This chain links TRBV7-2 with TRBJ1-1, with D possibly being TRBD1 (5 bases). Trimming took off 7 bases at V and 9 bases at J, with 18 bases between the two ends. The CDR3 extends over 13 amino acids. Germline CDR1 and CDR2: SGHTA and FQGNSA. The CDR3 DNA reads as TGTGCCAGCACCCCCGGGGGGAGGGCAAAAGCTTTCTTT. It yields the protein CASTPGGRAKAFF.

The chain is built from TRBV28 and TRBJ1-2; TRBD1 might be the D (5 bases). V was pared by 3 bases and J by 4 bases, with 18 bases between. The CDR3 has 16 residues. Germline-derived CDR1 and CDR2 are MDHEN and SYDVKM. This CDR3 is CASSFGQGGTSYGYTF. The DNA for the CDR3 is TGTGCCAGCAGTTTTGGGCAGGGAGGGACCTCCTATGGCTACACCTTC.

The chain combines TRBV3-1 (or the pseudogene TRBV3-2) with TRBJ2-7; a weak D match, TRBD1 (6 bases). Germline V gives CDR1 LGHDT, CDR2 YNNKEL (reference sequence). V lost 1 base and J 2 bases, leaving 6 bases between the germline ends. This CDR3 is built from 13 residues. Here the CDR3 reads CASSQGTAYEQYF. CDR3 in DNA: TGTGCCAGCAGCCAAGGGACAGCCTACGAGCAGTACTTC.

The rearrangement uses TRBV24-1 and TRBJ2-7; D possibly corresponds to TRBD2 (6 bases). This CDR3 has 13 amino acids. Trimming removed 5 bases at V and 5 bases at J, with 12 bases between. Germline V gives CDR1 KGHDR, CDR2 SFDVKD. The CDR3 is CATSVTGRNEQYF. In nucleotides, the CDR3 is TGTGCCACCAGTGTCACGGGGAGGAACGAGCAGTACTTC.

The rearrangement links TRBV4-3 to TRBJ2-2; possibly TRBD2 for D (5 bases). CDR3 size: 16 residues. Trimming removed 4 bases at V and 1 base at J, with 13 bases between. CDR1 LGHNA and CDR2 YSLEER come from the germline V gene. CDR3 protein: CASSPNPSGNTGELFF. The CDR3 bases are TGCGCCAGCAGCCCTAATCCGAGCGGGAACACCGGGGAGCTGTTTTTT.

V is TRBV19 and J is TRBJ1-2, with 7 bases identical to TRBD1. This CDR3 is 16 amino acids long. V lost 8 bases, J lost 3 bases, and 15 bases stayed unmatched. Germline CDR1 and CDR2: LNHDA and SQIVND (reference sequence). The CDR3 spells CASCPPSGRGDYGYTF. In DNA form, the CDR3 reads TGTGCCAGTTGCCCCCCCAGCGGCAGGGGGGACTATGGCTACACCTTC.

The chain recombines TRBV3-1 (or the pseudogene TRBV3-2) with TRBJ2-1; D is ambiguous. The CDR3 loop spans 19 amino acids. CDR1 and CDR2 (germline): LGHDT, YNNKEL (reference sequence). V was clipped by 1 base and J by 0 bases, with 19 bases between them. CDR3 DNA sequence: TGTGCCAGCAGCCAAGTTCTAGTTCCCGGCGAATCCTCCTACAATGAGCAGTTCTTC. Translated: CASSQVLVPGESSYNEQFF.

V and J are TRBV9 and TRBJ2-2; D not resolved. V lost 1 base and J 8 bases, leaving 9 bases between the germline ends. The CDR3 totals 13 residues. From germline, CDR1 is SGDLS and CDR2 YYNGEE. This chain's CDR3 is CASSVKLWGELFF. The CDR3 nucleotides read TGTGCCAGCAGCGTAAAATTATGGGGGGAGCTGTTTTTT. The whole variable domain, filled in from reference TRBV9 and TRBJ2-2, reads DSGVTQTPKHLITATGQRVTLRCSPRSGDLSVYWYQQSLDQGLQFLIQYYNGEERAKGNILERFSAQQFPDLHSELNLSSLELGDSALYFCASSVKLWGELFFGEGSRLTVL.

CDR3 amino acids: CASSHGLAGVQNTGELFF. DNA for the CDR3: TGTGCCAGCAGCCACGGACTAGCGGGGGTCCAGAACACCGGGGAGCTGTTTTTT. The V and J genes are TRBV5-6 and TRBJ2-2; 13 nucleotides align to TRBD2. The CDR3 runs 18 residues. V shed 4 bases, J shed 1 base, and the junction held 7 bases outside the gene matches. The germline V gene has CDR1 SGHDT and CDR2 YYEEEE. Drawing the rest from reference TRBV5-6 and TRBJ2-2, the complete variable domain is DAGVTQSPTHLIKTRGQQVTLRCSPKSGHDTVSWYQQALGQGPQFIFQYYEEEERQRGNFPDRFSGHQFPNYSSELNVNALLLGDSALYLCASSHGLAGVQNTGELFFGEGSRLTVL.

CDR3 sequence: CASSESVWGAAGGLSSYNEQFF. The DNA of the CDR3 is TGTGCCAGCAGTGAATCGGTATGGGGTGCGGCGGGAGGTCTCAGCTCCTACAATGAGCAGTTCTTC. V usage is TRBV2 and J usage is TRBJ2-1; 8 bases agree with TRBD2. Germline loops: CDR1 SNHLY, CDR2 FYNNEI. The CDR3 is 22 amino acids. The V gene end was trimmed by 2 bases and the J gene end by 0 bases; junction bases not matched to a gene: 21.

The DNA for the CDR3 is TGTGCCAGCAGGCCCGGGTTCCTCCCGACACCGACGCGGGAAGCTTTCTTT. Translating gives CASRPGFLPTPTREAFF. This chain links TRBV3-1 (or the pseudogene TRBV3-2) with TRBJ1-1; no clear D. The CDR3 totals 17 residues. Trimming removed 6 bases from V and 8 bases from J, with 28 bases in between. Germline assignment: CDR1 LGHDT and CDR2 YNNKEL (reference sequence).

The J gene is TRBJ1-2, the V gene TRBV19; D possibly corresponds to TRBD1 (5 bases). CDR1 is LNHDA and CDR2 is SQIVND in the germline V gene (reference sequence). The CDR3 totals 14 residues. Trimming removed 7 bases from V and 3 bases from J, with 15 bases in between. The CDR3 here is CASIHPGKDYGYTF. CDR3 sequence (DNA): TGTGCCAGTATTCATCCAGGGAAGGACTATGGCTACACCTTC.

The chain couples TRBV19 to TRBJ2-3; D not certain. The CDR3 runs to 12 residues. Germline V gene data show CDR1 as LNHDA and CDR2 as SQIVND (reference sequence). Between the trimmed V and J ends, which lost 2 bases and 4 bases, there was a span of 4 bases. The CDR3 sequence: CASSISPDTQYF. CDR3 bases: TGTGCCAGTAGTATATCCCCAGATACGCAGTATTTT.